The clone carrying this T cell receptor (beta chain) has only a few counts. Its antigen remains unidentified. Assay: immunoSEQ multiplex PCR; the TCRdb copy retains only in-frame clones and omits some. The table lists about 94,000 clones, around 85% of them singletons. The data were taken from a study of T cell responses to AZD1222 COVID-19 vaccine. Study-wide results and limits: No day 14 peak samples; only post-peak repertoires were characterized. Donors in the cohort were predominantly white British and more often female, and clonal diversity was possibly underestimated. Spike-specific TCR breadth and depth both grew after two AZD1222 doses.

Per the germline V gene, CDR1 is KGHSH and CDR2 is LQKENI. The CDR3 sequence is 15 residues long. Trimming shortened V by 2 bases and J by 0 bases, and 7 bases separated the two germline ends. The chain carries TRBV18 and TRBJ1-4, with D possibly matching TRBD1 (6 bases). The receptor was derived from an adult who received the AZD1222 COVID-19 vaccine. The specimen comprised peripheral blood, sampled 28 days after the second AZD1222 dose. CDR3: CASSPKGATNEKLFF. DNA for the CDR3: TGTGCCAGCTCACCAAAGGGGGCAACTAATGAAAAACTGTTTTTT. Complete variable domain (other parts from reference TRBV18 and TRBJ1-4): NAGVMQNPRHLVRRRGQEARLRCSPMKGHSHVYWYRQLPEEGLKFMVYLQKENIIDESGMPKERFSAEFPKEGPSILRIQQVVRGDSAAYFCASSPKGATNEKLFFGSGTQLSVL.